The sequence of this T cell receptor (beta chain) was determined in a study of shared clonotypes between healthy human individuals (dated by TCRdb to 2018 to 2021). For the wider study: A couple of women and a few men aged 18 to 49 years were included in the cohort. Leukapheresis yielded between about 0.9 and 9 billion PBMCs per donor. Blood TCR repertoires of a handful of healthy adults were deeply sequenced to estimate repertoire size and the extent of clonotype sharing between individuals. Libraries were prepared and TCR repertoires were sequenced by different laboratories using diverse techniques, in order to increase sequencing depth and limit assay-specific biases. For each donor, CD4 naive and CD4 memory were each run on three plates, CD8 naive on two plates, and CD8 memory on one plate. Points the paper makes about the study in general: Pairwise subsampling indicated that sequencing depth was expected to affect the degree of clonotype sharing among donors. Rarefaction of sorted-subset datasets indicated incomplete sequencing despite the large sequencing depth. The small number of donors limited the genetic and exposure-history diversity represented. Clonotypes shared by all four sorted-subset donors showed higher generation probabilities than non-shared clonotypes. Across a handful of donors, 4.5% to 6.5% of naive CD4, 3% to 4% of naive CD8, about 2.3% of memory CD4, and approximately 0.4% of memory CD8 clonotypes were shared. Estimated clonotype richness was generally larger for naive than for memory subsets. Sampling was restricted to blood, and TCR repertoires in tissue are likely to differ from TCR repertoires in blood.

Using the deep immunoSEQ assay, multiplex PCR amplified TCR CDR3 regions from genomic DNA. Genomic DNA extracted from each cell subset was distributed evenly over all wells of several immunoSEQ 96-well plates, and each plate served as one replicate. For sorted subsets, roughly 200 ng genomic DNA, equal to about 30,000 T cell genomes, was loaded into each replicate PCR. The purified libraries were quantified using a Qubit 3.0 fluorometer, sized with a Bioanalyzer 2100, and then quantified again using the KAPA Library Quantification kit. Every immunoSEQ 96-well plate was sequenced on a separate single-read 150-cycle Illumina NextSeq 550 flow cell. On the authors' methods: Because only junctional sequences without quality scores were contained in the immunoSEQ output, filtering matching that applied to full-length reads could not be performed. To assign V/J genes and CDR3, sequences were annotated using PyIR, a Python wrapper for IgBLAST v1.9, with IMGT germline references. Any read was removed if the V/J assignment was weak (E-value above 1e-6), the CDR3 was missing, or the read contained stop codons, out-of-frame junctions, or ambiguous translated residues. V3J clonotypes were defined as sequences sharing an identical inferred V gene, J gene, and CDR3 amino acid sequence. Percentage overlap between repertoires was calculated by dividing the number of shared unique clonotypes by the size of the smaller repertoire. RTK rarefaction, the Chao1 estimator, and Recon v2.1 estimates of unobserved clonotypes were used to assess repertoire richness. Generation probabilities were computed with OLGA for all TCRbeta clonotypes obtained by the gDNA method from several donors. TCRdb took this table from immuneACCESS and kept in-frame rearrangements with V and J called. Such tables lack part of the clones; where checked against another copy, unresolved V genes explain under half of the gap, and the rest is unexplained. V and J calls plus clone size are reproduced from that table; the DNA served to infer D and trimming. This sample has about 2.3 million clones in its table, and over 90% of those were observed once. Clones ranked in the top ten supply 0.35% to 0.5% of the sample.

The germline V end is reduced by 4 bases and the J end by 1 base; junction bases left unmatched: 4. The CDR3 holds 15 amino acids from the cysteine to the phenylalanine. Just CDR3 DNA is preserved here, 45 bases in frame from base 1. Taken from the germline V gene (reference sequence), the CDR1 and CDR2 loops are MNHNY and SVGAGI. Of note for this clone: Its antigen is still unknown. No quality values exist for individual bases; no much larger clone is one base distant.

Donors were healthy HIV-negative adults with no recently reported acute infections or vaccinations. Only Caucasian adults living in Nashville, Tennessee, USA were represented among the donors. Magnetic negative selection was used to enrich CD4+ T cells, after which naive cells were positively selected on CD45RA and the negative fraction became the memory subset. Blood was collected by leukapheresis, and PBMCs were isolated by Ficoll-Histopaque density gradient centrifugation and then cryopreserved in liquid nitrogen vapor phase. Analytical flow cytometry was used to check the purity and quantity of each magnetically sorted T cell population. Each sorted fraction had its genomic DNA isolated and then quantified by UV absorbance on a Nanodrop 2000c.

The sequenced sample consisted of naive CD4+ T cells from PBMCs. The cell subset or site label, as the study defines it: CD45RA+ positively selected. The clonotype was recovered from a man between 18 and 29 years old in good health. Some clones in this sample may be carry-over from other donors' samples. The chain joins TRBV6-6 to TRBJ2-3; 8 central bases correspond to TRBD2. The sequenced DNA is TGTGCCAGCAGTTCGACTAGCGCGGGCACAGATACGCAGTATTTT. It encodes CASSSTSAGTDTQYF.